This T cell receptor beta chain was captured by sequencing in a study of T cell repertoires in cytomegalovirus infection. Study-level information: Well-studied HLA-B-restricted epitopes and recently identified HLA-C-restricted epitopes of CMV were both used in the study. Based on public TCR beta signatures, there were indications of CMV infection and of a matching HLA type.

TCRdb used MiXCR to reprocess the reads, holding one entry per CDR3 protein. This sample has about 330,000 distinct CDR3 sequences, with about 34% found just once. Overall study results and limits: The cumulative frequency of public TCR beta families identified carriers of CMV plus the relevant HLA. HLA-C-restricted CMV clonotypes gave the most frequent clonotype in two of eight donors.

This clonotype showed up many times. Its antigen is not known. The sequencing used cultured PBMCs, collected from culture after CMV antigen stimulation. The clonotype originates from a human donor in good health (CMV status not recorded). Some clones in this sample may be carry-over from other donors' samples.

The DNA for the CDR3 is TGTGCCAGCAGCTTAGTTGACACTAAAGCAAAGACCCAGTACTTC. Protein: CASSLVDTKAKTQYF. V is TRBV11-2 and J is TRBJ2-5; D remains unclear. CDR3 length: 15 residues. From germline, CDR1 is SGHAT and CDR2 FQNNGV. With 1 base removed from V and 6 bases from J, the gap between germline ends came to 15 bases.